This T cell receptor (beta chain) was profiled in a study of T cells in Graves' hyperthyroidism and ophthalmopathy. Study-wide results and caveats: Ophthalmopathy cases were set apart from stable hyperthyroidism by a 13 V-J model.

As concerns this clonotype: Its specificity is unknown.

Diagnosis relied on clinical symptoms, serum thyroxine and TRAb, thyroid ultrasound and orbital computed tomography. V shed 5 bases and J shed 4 bases, with 8 bases lying between them. The germline V gene encodes CDR1 MNHEY and CDR2 SVGEGT. This CDR3 is 12 amino acids long. There were TCR beta CDR3 regions amplified from RNA transcripts. During a first-round RT-PCR of the TCR CDR3, the HTBI primer set was used. Using its own MiXCR run on the multiplex PCR reads, TCRdb lists one record per CDR3 protein. The sample consists of a few hundred thousand distinct CDR3 sequences, less than 20% of them appearing once.

The sample consisted of blood. The TCR was taken from a woman in her 30s with Graves' hyperthyroidism. The chain employs TRBV6-2 or TRBV6-3 and TRBJ1-2; D is unclear. Here the CDR3 reads CASSRGSYGYTF. The CDR3 DNA reads TGTGCCAGCAGTCGCGGGTCCTATGGCTACACCTTC.